The 29 T cell receptor beta chains listed next were all sequenced from one sample in a study of blood T cell repertoires in COVID-19. Produced via immunoSEQ multiplex PCR; TCRdb's table is partial and in-frame only. The table records about 32,000 clones, over 75% of them present only once. Sequencing used peripheral blood. The receptors come from a man aged 55 to 69 with active COVID-19.

This sequence joins TRBV5-5 and TRBJ2-1, with TRBD2 matching over 12 bases. There are 15 residues in the CDR3. Germline CDR1 SGHKS, CDR2 YYEKEE (reference sequence). V lost 1 base and J lost 7; bases outside the gene matches: 3. This chain's CDR3 is CASSLNGLAGNEQFF. CDR3 DNA: TGTGCCAGCAGCTTGAATGGACTAGCGGGAAATGAGCAGTTCTTC.

In its sample, this clone was seen a few times. The CDR3 protein is CATSRGPSGGAGGYTF. As DNA, the CDR3 is TGTGCCACCAGCAGGGGGCCTTCAGGGGGCGCGGGTGGCTACACCTTC. The chain carries TRBV15 and TRBJ1-2; the match to TRBD1 covers 8 bases. The CDR3 loop spans 16 amino acids. V shed 3 bases and J 7 bases; nucleotides not matched to a gene: 13. The germline CDR1 and CDR2 sequences are LNHNV and YYDKDF (reference sequence). Full variable domain (rest looked up from reference TRBV15 and TRBJ1-2): DAMVIQNPRYQVTQFGKPVTLSCSQTLNHNVMYWYQQKSSQAPKLLFHYYDKDFNNEADTPDNFQSRRPNTSFCFLDIRSPGLGDTAMYLCATSRGPSGGAGGYTFGSGTRLTVV.

The count of this clone is one. The rearrangement links TRBV12-3 or TRBV12-4 to TRBJ2-1; D perhaps matches TRBD2 (7 bases). The length of the CDR3 is 13 residues. V was shortened by 3 bases and J by 9 bases, with 12 bases between the two germline ends. This CDR3 is CASSLRGGGEQFF. The CDR3 DNA is TGTGCCAGCAGTTTGAGGGGAGGGGGTGAGCAGTTCTTC.

The CDR3 protein is CASSNSGGASNEQFF. The CDR3 bases are TGTGCCAGCAGCAATAGCGGGGGGGCCTCGAATGAGCAGTTCTTC. The V and J genes are TRBV7-2 and TRBJ2-1; 11 bases match TRBD2. This CDR3 region has 15 residues. Unmatched junction bases numbered 7, after V lost 5 bases and J lost 7 bases. Germline V gene lookup returns CDR1 SGHTA and CDR2 FQGNSA. Combining the CDR3 with reference TRBV7-2 and TRBJ2-1 gives the whole variable domain GAGVSQSPSNKVTEKGKDVELRCDPISGHTALYWYRQSLGQGLEFLIYFQGNSAPDKSGLPSDRFSAERTGGSVSTLTIQRTQQEDSAVYLCASSNSGGASNEQFFGPGTRLTVL.

This chain links TRBV6-1 with TRBJ2-5; 7 nucleotides match TRBD2. Trimming took 2 bases from V and 9 from J; bases not matched to a gene: 18. Germline CDR1 is MNHNS and CDR2 is SASEGT. This CDR3 region has 17 residues. CDR3 in amino acids: CASSERLAVEARGAQYF. As DNA, the CDR3 is TGTGCCAGCAGTGAACGACTTGCCGTTGAGGCCCGGGGGGCCCAGTACTTC.

This clone was seen only once. This chain connects TRBV19 to TRBJ1-2, with D perhaps TRBD1 (5 bases). V was shortened by 3 bases and J by 4 bases, with 15 bases between the two germline ends. The CDR3 contains 15 residues. CDR1 and CDR2 (germline): LNHDA, SQIVND (reference sequence). The CDR3 DNA is TGTGCCAGTAGTATCTCAGCAGGGTCGGGCTATGGCTACACCTTC. Translating gives CASSISAGSGYGYTF. The complete variable domain, with remaining parts taken from reference TRBV19 and TRBJ1-2, reads DGGITQSPKYLFRKEGQNVTLSCEQNLNHDAMYWYRQDPGQGLRLIYYSQIVNDFQKGDIAEGYSVSREKKESFPLTVTSAQKNPTAFYLCASSISAGSGYGYTFGSGTRLTVV.

This chain uses TRBV2 with TRBJ2-1; D is ambiguous. This CDR3 has 13 residues. Trimming removed 7 bases from V and 0 bases from J, with 7 bases in between. In germline, CDR1 is SNHLY, CDR2 FYNNEI. The CDR3: CASNPSSYNEQFF. Written as DNA, the CDR3 is TGTGCCAGCAACCCTAGCTCCTACAATGAGCAGTTCTTC.

This clone has just a few counts. The gene calls are TRBV12-3 or TRBV12-4 and TRBJ1-5; D is undetermined. V was clipped by 6 bases and J by 5 bases, with 8 bases between them. This CDR3 has 12 residues. The CDR3 sequence is CASSRGYQPQHF. Here the CDR3 DNA reads TGTGCCAGCAGCCGGGGATATCAGCCCCAGCATTTT.

The CDR3 region has the DNA TGTGCCAGCAGCCCCGGCGGGGGGATTGAAAAACTGTTTTTT. Its protein product is CASSPGGGIEKLFF. The chain carries TRBV7-2 and TRBJ1-4; weak D call: TRBD1 (5 bases). This CDR3 spans 14 amino acids. V dropped 5 bases and J dropped 7 bases, with 14 bases sitting between them. Germline CDR1 is SGHTA and CDR2 is FQGNSA.

The chain carries TRBV6-5 and TRBJ1-5; TRBD1 matches at 9 bases. Germline V gene lookup returns CDR1 MNHEY and CDR2 SVGAGI. The CDR3 has 12 amino acids. V was clipped by 8 bases and J by 4 bases; unmatched bases: 0. In nucleotides, the CDR3 is TGTGCCAGCGGACAGGGGAATCAGCCCCAGCATTTT. Its translation is CASGQGNQPQHF.

In this sample, this clone turned up once. The chain joins TRBV7-9 to TRBJ2-3, with 7 bases fitting TRBD1. This CDR3 contains 18 residues. Germline V gene sequence: CDR1 SEHNR, CDR2 FQNEAQ (reference sequence). The ends lost 7 bases at V and 6 bases at J; junction bases unmatched: 22. The CDR3 loop reads CASNGLIGQALILDTQYF. In DNA, the CDR3 is TGTGCCAGCAACGGTTTAATAGGACAGGCCCTAATTCTTGATACGCAGTATTTT.

The chain carries TRBV2 and TRBJ1-2; D remains ambiguous. Between the trimmed V and J ends, which lost 6 bases and 9 bases, there was a span of 11 bases. Germline V CDR1 and CDR2: SNHLY, FYNNEI. The CDR3 loop spans 11 amino acids. The CDR3 is CASSPRYSYTF. CDR3 in DNA: TGTGCCAGCAGCCCCCGGTATAGCTACACCTTC.

The chain employs TRBV4-2 and TRBJ2-1, with 8 positions matching TRBD2. Germline lookup yields CDR1 LGHNA and CDR2 YNFKEQ. V gave up 0 bases and J gave up 7 bases; unmatched junction bases: 8. CDR3 length: 16 residues. CDR3 sequence reads: CASSQDHSGGGNEQFF. In DNA form, the CDR3 reads TGTGCCAGCAGCCAAGACCACAGCGGGGGTGGAAATGAGCAGTTCTTC.

V gene TRBV6-2 or TRBV6-3 combines with J gene TRBJ2-7; 8 nucleotides match TRBD1. CDR1 is MNHEY and CDR2 is SVGEGT in the germline V gene. The CDR3 sequence is 13 residues long. Germline trimming cut 6 bases from V and 8 bases from J; bases unmatched to any gene: 9. The CDR3: CASSRGQGDKQYF. For the CDR3, the DNA is TGTGCCAGCAGCCGCGGACAGGGAGACAAGCAGTACTTC.

The CDR3 region has the DNA TGTGCCAGTAGCCGGGGGGCAGGGGCGTCCCAGCCCCAGCATTTT. Translated: CASSRGAGASQPQHF. The rearrangement uses TRBV19 and TRBJ1-5, with D possibly TRBD1 on 6 matching bases. The CDR3 spans 15 residues. V was clipped by 6 bases and J by 7 bases, with 19 bases between them. Looked up from germline, CDR1 is LNHDA and CDR2 is SQIVND (reference sequence).

The J gene is TRBJ2-5, the V gene TRBV9; 8 nucleotides match TRBD2. The V segment lost 4 bases and the J segment 6 bases; nucleotides outside the gene matches: 14. CDR1 and CDR2 from the germline V gene are SGDLS and YYNGEE. The CDR3 is made up of 16 amino acids. The CDR3 spells CASSPTLGGAGQTQYF. The CDR3 DNA follows: TGTGCCAGCAGCCCAACCCTCGGGGGGGCCGGGCAGACCCAGTACTTC.

The chain joins TRBV18 to TRBJ2-2; D is unclear. The CDR3 extends over 16 amino acids. Germline CDR1 reads KGHSH; CDR2 reads LQKENI. V was shortened by 3 bases and J by 3 bases, with 14 bases between the two germline ends. The DNA of the CDR3 is TGTGCCAGCTCACCTACGGTCCCTGCGGACACCGGGGAGCTGTTTTTT. It encodes CASSPTVPADTGELFF.

This chain connects TRBV5-5 to TRBJ2-7; TRBD2 aligns across 13 bases. Per germline, CDR1 SGHKS and CDR2 YYEKEE (reference sequence). V trimming: 5 bases; J trimming: 7 bases; junction bases outside the gene matches: 6. The CDR3 totals 14 residues. In nucleotides, the CDR3 is TGTGCCAGCAGTTCCGGGACTAGCGGGGCTGAGCAGTACTTC. Its protein product is CASSSGTSGAEQYF.

V and J are TRBV5-4 and TRBJ2-1, with 8 nucleotides matching TRBD2. The CDR3 consists of 15 residues. The V gene's germline CDR1 is SGHNT and CDR2 YYREEE (reference sequence). The ends lost 1 base at V and 7 bases at J; junction bases unmatched: 7. The CDR3 nucleotides read TGTGCCAGCAGCTTGCGTCGGGAGGGCCGTAATGAGCAGTTCTTC. It translates to CASSLRREGRNEQFF.

The chain employs TRBV7-2 and TRBJ2-7; tentative D call: TRBD2 (5 bases). Germline lookup yields CDR1 SGHTA and CDR2 FQGNSA. The germline V and J ends were trimmed by 2 bases and 5 bases, with 13 bases remaining between them. CDR3 length: 14 amino acids. CDR3 bases: TGTGCCAGCAGCTTATCCGGGATCGGCGACGAGCAGTACTTC. This gives the protein CASSLSGIGDEQYF.

The rearrangement joins TRBV29-1 to TRBJ2-1, with 7 bases identical to TRBD2. V lost 7 bases to trimming and J lost 8 bases; unmatched junction nucleotides: 8. The CDR3 extends over 12 amino acids. The germline gives CDR1 SQVTM, CDR2 ANQGSEA. The CDR3 DNA is TGCAGCGCCGGAACTAGCGACTATGAGCAGTTCTTC. As protein: CSAGTSDYEQFF.

The gene calls are TRBV29-1 and TRBJ2-2; 11 bases are shared with TRBD2. The CDR3 sequence is 17 residues long. The J segment lost 1 base and the V segment lost 4 bases, leaving 8 bases of the junction unmatched. From germline, CDR1 is SQVTM and CDR2 ANQGSEA. Written as DNA, the CDR3 is TGCAGCGTTGCTGGATCCGGGACTAGCGGGAACACCGGGGAGCTGTTTTTT. Amino acids: CSVAGSGTSGNTGELFF.

This chain joins TRBV7-2 and TRBJ1-2; 11 bases are shared with TRBD1. Germline V gene lookup returns CDR1 SGHTA and CDR2 FQGNSA. J lost 6 bases, V lost 3 bases, and 12 bases had no gene match. The CDR3 length is 17 residues. The CDR3 nucleotides read TGTGCCAGCAGCTTGGGGACAGGGGGATTCTGGGCTAATGGCTACACCTTC. Translated: CASSLGTGGFWANGYTF.

V gene TRBV19 combines with J gene TRBJ2-7, with D maybe TRBD1 (6 bases). V lost 6 bases, J lost 2 bases, and 17 bases lay in between. This CDR3 spans 15 amino acids. Germline V gene data show CDR1 as LNHDA and CDR2 as SQIVND (reference sequence). This CDR3 reads CASSIRDNVAYEQYF. The CDR3 nucleotides are TGTGCCAGTAGCATCCGGGACAACGTAGCCTACGAGCAGTACTTC.

This chain joins TRBV3-1 (or the pseudogene TRBV3-2) and TRBJ1-1, with D hard to call. The CDR3 is 15 residues long. Trimming cost V 7 bases and J 5 bases, with 20 bases left between them. Germline V gives CDR1 LGHDT, CDR2 YNNKEL (reference sequence). For the CDR3, the DNA is TGTGCCAGCAACCTACGACATCGTGATGGAACTGAAGCTTTCTTT. It yields the protein CASNLRHRDGTEAFF.

J is TRBJ2-2 and V is TRBV18; D may be TRBD2 (6 bases). Deletions cut 2 bases from V and 6 bases from J, with 7 bases between. This CDR3 is built from 13 residues. Germline CDR1 KGHSH, CDR2 LQKENI. The DNA for the CDR3 is TGTGCCAGCTCACCATCGGGGGCCGGGGAGCTGTTTTTT. This codes for CASSPSGAGELFF.

The rearrangement joins TRBV29-1 to TRBJ2-1; maybe TRBD2 (5 bases). Trimming took off 7 bases at V and 5 bases at J, with 9 bases between the two ends. The CDR3 is made up of 11 amino acids. CDR1 SQVTM and CDR2 ANQGSEA come from the germline V gene. The CDR3 nucleotides read TGCAGCGGGGGAGAGGACAATGAGCAGTTCTTC. It translates to CSGGEDNEQFF.

Only one count was recorded for this clone. V is TRBV7-2 and J is TRBJ2-1; a weak D match, TRBD2 (6 bases). V was shortened by 2 bases and J by 4 bases, with 18 bases between the two germline ends. The CDR3 is made up of 17 amino acids. Germline values: CDR1 SGHTA, CDR2 FQGNSA. CDR3 loop: CASSLTGAGTLYNEQFF. The DNA for the CDR3 is TGTGCCAGCAGCTTAACGGGCGCGGGGACCTTATACAATGAGCAGTTCTTC.

V is TRBV5-6 and J is TRBJ2-4; 7 bases fit TRBD1. CDR1 and CDR2 from the germline V gene are SGHDT and YYEEEE. The CDR3 is 14 amino acids. The ends lost 2 bases at V and 8 bases at J; junction bases unmatched: 7. CDR3 DNA: TGTGCCAGCAGCTTATCTGGGACAGTCGACATTCAGTACTTC. This sequence encodes CASSLSGTVDIQYF.